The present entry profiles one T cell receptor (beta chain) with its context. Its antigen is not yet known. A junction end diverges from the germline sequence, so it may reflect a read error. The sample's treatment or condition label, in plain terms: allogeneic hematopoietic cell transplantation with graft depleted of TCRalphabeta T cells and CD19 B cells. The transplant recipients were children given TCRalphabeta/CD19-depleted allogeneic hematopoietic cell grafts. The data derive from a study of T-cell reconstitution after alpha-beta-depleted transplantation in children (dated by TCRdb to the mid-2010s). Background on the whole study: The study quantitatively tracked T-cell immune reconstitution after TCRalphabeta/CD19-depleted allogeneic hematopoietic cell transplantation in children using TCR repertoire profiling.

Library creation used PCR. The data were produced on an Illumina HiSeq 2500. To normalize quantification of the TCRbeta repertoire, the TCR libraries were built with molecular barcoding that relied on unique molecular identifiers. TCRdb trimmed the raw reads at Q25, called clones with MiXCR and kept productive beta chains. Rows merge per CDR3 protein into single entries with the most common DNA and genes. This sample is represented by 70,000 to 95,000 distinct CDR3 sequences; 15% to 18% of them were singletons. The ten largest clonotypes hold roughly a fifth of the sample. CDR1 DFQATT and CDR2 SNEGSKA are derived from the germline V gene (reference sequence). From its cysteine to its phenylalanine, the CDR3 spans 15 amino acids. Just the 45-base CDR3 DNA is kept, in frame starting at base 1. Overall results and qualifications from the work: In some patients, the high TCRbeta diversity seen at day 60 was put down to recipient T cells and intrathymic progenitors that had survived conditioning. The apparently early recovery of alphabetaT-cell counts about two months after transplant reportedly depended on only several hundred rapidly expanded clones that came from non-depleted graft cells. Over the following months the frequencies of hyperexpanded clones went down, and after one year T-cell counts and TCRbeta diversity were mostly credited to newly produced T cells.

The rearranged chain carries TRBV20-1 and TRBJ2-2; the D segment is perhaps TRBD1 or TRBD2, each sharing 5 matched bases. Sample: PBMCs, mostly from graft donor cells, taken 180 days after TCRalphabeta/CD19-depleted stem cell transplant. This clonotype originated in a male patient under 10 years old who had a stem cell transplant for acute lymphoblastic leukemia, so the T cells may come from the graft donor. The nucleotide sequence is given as TGCGGTGGCGAAACCGGGACCACGAACACCGAGGAGCTGTTTTTT. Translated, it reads CGGETGTTNTEELFF.